The sequence of this TCR beta chain was determined in a study of blood T cell repertoires in COVID-19. Clones were sequenced by immunoSEQ multiplex PCR, and TCRdb holds only the in-frame ones, with some missing. Found here are about 180,000 clones, roughly 89% of them singletons; the top ten hold over 2%. This clone was seen a single time. Categorization into cohorts depended on clinical history that participants reported. CDR3 size: 15 residues. J lost 8 bases, V lost 1 base, and 4 bases had no gene match. Germline assignment: CDR1 SEHNR and CDR2 FQNEAQ (reference sequence). Sequencing input: PBMCs or T cells enriched from blood (not recorded which). The sequence came from a woman aged 40 to 50 with acute COVID-19. The rearrangement uses TRBV7-9 and TRBJ1-4; TRBD1 matches 10 bases. The CDR3 reads CASSLGGQGHEKLFF. The CDR3 DNA reads TGTGCCAGCAGCTTAGGGGGACAGGGGCACGAAAAACTGTTTTTT.